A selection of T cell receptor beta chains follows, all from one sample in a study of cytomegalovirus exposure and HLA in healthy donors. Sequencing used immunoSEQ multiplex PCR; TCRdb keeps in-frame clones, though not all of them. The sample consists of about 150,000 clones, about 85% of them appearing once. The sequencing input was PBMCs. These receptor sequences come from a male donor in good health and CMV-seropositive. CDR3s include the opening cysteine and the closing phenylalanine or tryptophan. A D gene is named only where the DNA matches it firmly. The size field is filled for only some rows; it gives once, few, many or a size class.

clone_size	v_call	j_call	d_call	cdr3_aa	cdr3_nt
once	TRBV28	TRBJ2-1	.	CASSLTGASGEQFF	TGTGCCAGCAGTTTAACGGGAGCCTCGGGGGAGCAGTTCTTC
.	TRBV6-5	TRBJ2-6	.	CASSYQASGANVLTF	TGTGCCAGCAGTTACCAAGCCTCTGGGGCCAACGTCCTGACTTTC
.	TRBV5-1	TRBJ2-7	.	CASKTGESPVYEQYF	TGCGCCAGCAAGACAGGCGAGTCTCCCGTCTACGAGCAGTACTTC
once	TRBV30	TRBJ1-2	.	CAWNGENDGYTF	TGTGCCTGGAACGGGGAGAACGATGGCTACACCTTC
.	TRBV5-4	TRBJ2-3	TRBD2	CASSTGLADTDTQYF	TGTGCCAGCAGCACGGGACTAGCGGATACAGATACGCAGTATTTT
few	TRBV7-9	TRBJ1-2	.	CSGGPHYADYGYTF	TGTTCCGGAGGGCCCCATTATGCGGACTATGGCTACACCTTC
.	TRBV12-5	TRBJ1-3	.	CASGLAPGGSGNTIYF	TGTGCTAGTGGTTTGGCCCCGGGGGGCTCTGGAAACACCATATATTTT
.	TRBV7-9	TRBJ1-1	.	CASSLSGGTEAFF	TGTGCCAGCAGCTTATCGGGGGGCACTGAAGCTTTCTTT
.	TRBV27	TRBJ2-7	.	CASSSPFRQGGTYEQYF	TGTGCCAGCAGTTCCCCTTTCCGACAGGGAGGCACCTACGAGCAGTACTTC
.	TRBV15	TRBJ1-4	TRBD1	CATSRKPSGTGGEKLFF	TGTGCCACCAGCAGAAAACCGTCCGGGACAGGGGGTGAAAAACTGTTTTTT
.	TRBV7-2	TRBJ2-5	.	CASSLRREQETQYF	TGTGCCAGCAGCTTAAGGAGGGAGCAGGAGACCCAGTACTTC
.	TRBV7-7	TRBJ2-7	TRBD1	CASSLRQGAHEQYF	TGTGCTAGCAGCTTACGACAGGGTGCCCACGAGCAGTACTTC
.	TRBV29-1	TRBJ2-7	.	CSVGPQFYEQYF	TGCAGCGTTGGGCCTCAGTTTTACGAGCAGTACTTC
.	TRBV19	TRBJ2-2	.	CASSMGGTGELFF	TGTGCCAGTAGTATGGGGGGTACCGGGGAGCTGTTTTTT
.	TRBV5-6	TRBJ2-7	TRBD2	CASSSLAGVSGEQYF	TGTGCCAGCAGCTCTTTAGCGGGAGTGTCCGGGGAGCAGTACTTC
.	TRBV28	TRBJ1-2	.	CAGRDGLWGYTF	TGTGCCGGCAGGGACGGACTATGGGGCTACACCTTC
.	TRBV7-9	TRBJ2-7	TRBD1	CSSSPRTGGSIYEQYF	TGTTCCAGCAGCCCCAGGACAGGGGGGAGCATCTACGAGCAGTACTTC